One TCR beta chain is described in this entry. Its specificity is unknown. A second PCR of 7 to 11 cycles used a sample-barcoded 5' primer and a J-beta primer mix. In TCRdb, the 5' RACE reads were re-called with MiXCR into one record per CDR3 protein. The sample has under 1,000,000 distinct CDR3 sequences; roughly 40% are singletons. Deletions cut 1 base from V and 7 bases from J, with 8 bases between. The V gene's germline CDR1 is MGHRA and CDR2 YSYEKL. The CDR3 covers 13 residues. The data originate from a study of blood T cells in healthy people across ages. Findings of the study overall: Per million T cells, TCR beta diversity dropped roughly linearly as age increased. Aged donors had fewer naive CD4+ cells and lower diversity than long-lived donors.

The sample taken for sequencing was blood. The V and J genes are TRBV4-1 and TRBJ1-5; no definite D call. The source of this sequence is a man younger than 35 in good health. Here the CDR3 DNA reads TGCGCCAGCAGCCAAGGGCTTATCCAGCCCCAGCATTTT. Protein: CASSQGLIQPQHF.